Below, 25 T cell receptor beta chains from the same sample are listed, as sequenced in a study of cytomegalovirus exposure and HLA in healthy donors (dated by TCRdb to 2015 to 2018). The method was the immunoSEQ multiplex PCR assay. The multiplex PCR relied on a mix of 60 forward primers for TCR Vbeta segments and 13 reverse primers for TCR Jbeta segments. TCRdb holds this immuneACCESS table with in-frame rearrangements only. Some clones are missing; in checked studies, unresolved V genes explain under half, and the rest has no known cause. Counted in this sample were approximately 140,000 clones; about 79% of them appeared once. The top ten clonotypes cover approximately 2.4% of the sample. Sequencing was performed on PBMCs. These receptor sequences come from a male donor in good health and CMV-seronegative.

This clone was seen just once. The V and J genes are TRBV19 and TRBJ2-7; weak D call: TRBD1 (5 bases). Per the germline V gene, CDR1 is LNHDA and CDR2 is SQIVND (reference sequence). The CDR3 has 16 residues. V lost 4 bases to trimming and J lost 0 bases, with 16 bases between them. The CDR3 DNA reads TGTGCCAGTAGTAGCTCCGATGAAGGGGACTCCTACGAGCAGTACTTC. Encoded protein: CASSSSDEGDSYEQYF.

This clone was picked up a small number of times. The CDR3 region is CASSFGTGTYEQYF. CDR3 DNA sequence: TGTGCCAGCAGTTTCGGGACAGGGACCTACGAGCAGTACTTC. The V and J genes are TRBV28 and TRBJ2-7; 9 nucleotides agree with TRBD1. The germline V gene has CDR1 MDHEN and CDR2 SYDVKM. This CDR3 comprises 14 residues. The J segment lost 2 bases and the V segment lost 3 bases, leaving 2 bases of the junction unmatched.

The CDR3 sequence is CASSKGEGDPYEQYF. The CDR3, as DNA: TGTGCCAGCAGCAAAGGTGAAGGAGACCCCTACGAGCAGTACTTC. The chain carries TRBV21-1 and TRBJ2-7; the D call of TRBD2 is as the table states it, not checked on the DNA. TRBV21-1 is described as a pseudogene. The CDR3 contains 15 residues.

The chain links TRBV28 to TRBJ2-6, with 8 bases matching TRBD2. CDR1 MDHEN and CDR2 SYDVKM come from the germline V gene. The length of the CDR3 is 15 residues. V gave up 5 bases and J gave up 4 bases; unmatched junction bases: 4. The CDR3 sequence is CASSPGGSGANVLTF. CDR3 sequence (DNA): TGTGCCAGCAGTCCGGGAGGGTCGGGGGCCAACGTCCTGACTTTC.

V usage is TRBV6-5 and J usage is TRBJ2-7; tentative D call: TRBD1 (7 bases). The CDR3 length is 12 residues. Germline loops: CDR1 MNHEY, CDR2 SVGAGI. V lost 7 bases to trimming and J lost 8 bases, with 15 bases between them. CDR3 region: CASNFRGEKQYF. For the CDR3, the DNA is TGTGCCAGCAATTTCAGGGGGGAGAAGCAGTACTTC.

V is TRBV30 and J is TRBJ1-1; no definite D call. V was cut by 1 base and J by 1 base, with 16 bases left in between. The CDR3 covers 16 residues. The germline CDR1 and CDR2 sequences are GTSNPN and SVGIG (reference sequence). The CDR3 region has the DNA TGTGCCTGGAGTGCAGTTCTCATAACAGCGAACACTGAAGCTTTCTTT. This sequence encodes CAWSAVLITANTEAFF.

J is TRBJ2-2 and V is TRBV27, with TRBD2 as a possible D gene (5 bases). CDR1 is MNHEY and CDR2 is SMNVEV in the germline V gene (reference sequence). This CDR3 contains 15 residues. V was clipped by 2 bases and J by 3 bases, with 10 bases between them. The CDR3 reads CASSLSGRYTGELFF. CDR3 nucleotide sequence: TGTGCCAGCAGTTTAAGCGGCAGATACACCGGGGAGCTGTTTTTT.

The chain has TRBV9 and TRBJ2-7; no reliable D call. The germline CDR1 and CDR2 sequences are SGDLS and YYNGEE. Trimming removed 2 bases at V and 5 bases at J, with 14 bases between. There are 14 residues in the CDR3. CDR3 amino acids: CASSVEALPDEQYF. As DNA, the CDR3 is TGTGCCAGCAGCGTCGAAGCGCTTCCCGACGAGCAGTACTTC.

This chain joins TRBV18 and TRBJ1-3; D may be TRBD1 (6 bases). The CDR3 spans 15 residues. Trimming stripped 4 bases from V and 0 bases from J, with 10 bases between. Germline V gene sequence: CDR1 KGHSH, CDR2 LQKENI. CDR3: CASSLIQGSGNTIYF. CDR3 nucleotides: TGTGCCAGCTCACTTATACAGGGCTCTGGAAACACCATATATTTT. Looking up the rest from reference TRBV18 and TRBJ1-3 gives the full variable domain: NAGVMQNPRHLVRRRGQEARLRCSPMKGHSHVYWYRQLPEEGLKFMVYLQKENIIDESGMPKERFSAEFPKEGPSILRIQQVVRGDSAAYFCASSLIQGSGNTIYFGEGSWLTVV.

The chain employs TRBV9 and TRBJ2-7, with D possibly being TRBD1 (6 bases). The CDR3 is made up of 13 amino acids. CDR1 and CDR2 (germline): SGDLS, YYNGEE. The V gene lost 3 bases and the J gene lost 2 bases, with 9 bases spanning the gap. CDR3 DNA: TGTGCCAGCAGCGCGGGACACCCCTACGAGCAGTACTTC. Translation gives CASSAGHPYEQYF. Full variable domain (outside the CDR3, taken from reference TRBV9 and TRBJ2-7): DSGVTQTPKHLITATGQRVTLRCSPRSGDLSVYWYQQSLDQGLQFLIQYYNGEERAKGNILERFSAQQFPDLHSELNLSSLELGDSALYFCASSAGHPYEQYFGPGTRLTVT.

The chain couples TRBV6-1 to TRBJ2-5; perhaps TRBD2 as D (7 bases). Deletions cut 1 base from V and 1 base from J, with 10 bases between. The CDR3 extends over 15 amino acids. Germline V gene sequence: CDR1 MNHNS, CDR2 SASEGT. The CDR3, as DNA: TGTGCCAGCAGTGAAGAGGGGGGGCGCCAAGAGACCCAGTACTTC. Protein sequence: CASSEEGGRQETQYF.

The chain carries TRBV7-9 and TRBJ2-1; TRBD1 matches at 9 bases. CDR1 is SEHNR, CDR2 FQNEAQ, per germline (reference sequence). V lost 1 base to trimming and J lost 8 bases; unmatched junction nucleotides: 6. The length of the CDR3 is 15 residues. Here the CDR3 reads CASSLGGTGIDEQFF. In DNA form, the CDR3 reads TGTGCCAGCAGCTTAGGTGGGACAGGGATAGATGAGCAGTTCTTC.

The chain couples TRBV7-3 to TRBJ2-7, with D tentatively TRBD2 (6 bases). Trimming took 5 bases from V and 3 from J, leaving 17 bases between them. Germline CDR1 reads SGHTA; CDR2 reads FQGTGA. CDR3 length: 15 residues. CDR3 DNA: TGTGCCAGCAGCGAGTCCGGGGGTTCAGACTACGAGCAGTACTTC. It yields the protein CASSESGGSDYEQYF.

The chain recombines TRBV5-4 with TRBJ2-7; possible D gene TRBD2, 7 bases. The CDR3 totals 15 residues. The V gene's germline CDR1 is SGHNT and CDR2 YYREEE (reference sequence). The germline V and J ends were trimmed by 0 bases and 3 bases, with 13 bases remaining between them. The DNA of the CDR3 is TGTGCCAGCAGCTTGGGGGGGAGGGGGTTCTACGAGCAGTACTTC. Protein sequence: CASSLGGRGFYEQYF. Drawing the rest from reference TRBV5-4 and TRBJ2-7, the complete variable domain is ETGVTQSPTHLIKTRGQQVTLRCSSQSGHNTVSWYQQALGQGPQFIFQYYREEENGRGNFPPRFSGLQFPNYSSELNVNALELDDSALYLCASSLGGRGFYEQYFGPGTRLTVT.

The chain joins TRBV19 to TRBJ1-1; 9 nucleotides agree with TRBD1. Germline values: CDR1 LNHDA, CDR2 SQIVND (reference sequence). CDR3 length equals 15 residues. Unmatched junction bases numbered 9, after V lost 0 bases and J lost 10 bases. The CDR3 DNA sequence: TGTGCCAGTAGTATAGACTTGAACAGGGGGCCTCTAGCTTTCTTT. This codes for CASSIDLNRGPLAFF.

The chain is built from TRBV9 and TRBJ2-5; 10 positions match TRBD2. This CDR3 spans 17 amino acids. J gave up 2 bases and V 0 bases, and 7 bases lay outside the gene matches. CDR1 and CDR2 (germline): SGDLS, YYNGEE. CDR3 DNA sequence: TGTGCCAGCAGCGTAGGTGAAGGACTAGCGGCGCAAGAGACCCAGTACTTC. Translating gives CASSVGEGLAAQETQYF.

J is TRBJ2-5 and V is TRBV18, with TRBD1 matching 7 bases. Germline assignment: CDR1 KGHSH and CDR2 LQKENI. After removal of 3 bases from V and 4 bases from J, the junction contained 2 bases not matched to a gene. The length of the CDR3 is 13 residues. This CDR3 is CASSPTGRETQYF. CDR3 coding DNA: TGTGCCAGCTCACCGACAGGGAGAGAGACCCAGTACTTC.

The CDR3 reads CAISERQANTEAFF. CDR3 bases: TGTGCCATCAGTGAGAGACAGGCAAACACTGAAGCTTTCTTT. The genes are TRBV10-3 and TRBJ1-1; possible D gene TRBD1, 6 bases. The CDR3 runs 14 residues. Germline CDR1 reads ENHRY; CDR2 reads SYGVKD. Trimming pared 2 bases from V and 2 bases from J, leaving 9 bases between.

CDR3 coding DNA: TGTGCCAGCAGCTTCTCAGCGGGAGACTACGAGCAGTACTTC. Its protein product is CASSFSAGDYEQYF. The chain joins TRBV7-8 to TRBJ2-7; 8 bases map to TRBD2. CDR3 length: 14 residues. The germline V gene has CDR1 SGHVS and CDR2 FQNEAQ. Trimming took 3 bases from V and 3 from J; bases not matched to a gene: 4.

This clone occurred once. The chain is built from TRBV6-9 and TRBJ2-7, with 10 bases lining up with TRBD2. The CDR3 covers 12 residues. Germline V lookup: CDR1 MNHGY, CDR2 SVAAGI. The CDR3 here is CVRALAGEEQYF. The CDR3 bases are TGTGTCAGGGCGCTAGCGGGAGAAGAGCAGTACTTC.

Only a few counts were recorded for this clone. This sequence joins TRBV21-1 and TRBJ2-3; no DNA check was done on the table's D call, TRBD1. TRBV21-1 is a pseudogene locus. The CDR3 is 13 amino acids. CDR3 sequence (DNA): TGTGCCAGCAGCTCAGGACAGATAGATACGCAGTATTTT. The encoded protein is CASSSGQIDTQYF.

J is TRBJ1-1 and V is TRBV19; 9 nucleotides align to TRBD1. The CDR3 has 14 residues. The V segment lost 8 bases and the J segment 1 base; nucleotides outside the gene matches: 5. In germline, CDR1 is LNHDA, CDR2 SQIVND (reference sequence). CDR3 protein: CASFGQGKNTEAFF. The DNA of the CDR3 is TGTGCCAGTTTCGGACAGGGGAAGAACACTGAAGCTTTCTTT.

This clone was picked up a small number of times. The V gene is TRBV11-2, the J gene TRBJ1-1; D is ambiguous. The germline gives CDR1 SGHAT, CDR2 FQNNGV. The V end lost 0 bases, the J end lost 5 bases, and 7 bases lay between the germline ends. The CDR3 has 13 residues. The CDR3 protein is CASSLDFATEAFF. Written as DNA, the CDR3 is TGTGCCAGCAGCTTAGATTTTGCGACTGAAGCTTTCTTT.

The V call is TRBV19, the J call TRBJ2-1; 12 positions match TRBD2. The CDR3 contains 17 residues. The trim removed 8 bases at V and 6 bases at J, leaving 14 bases unmatched. Germline values: CDR1 LNHDA, CDR2 SQIVND (reference sequence). CDR3 protein: CASPPRLAGEEGNEQFF. For the CDR3, the DNA is TGTGCCAGTCCTCCCCGACTAGCGGGAGAGGAGGGCAATGAGCAGTTCTTC.

Note on this clone: This sample also contains other DNA sequences that code for the same CDR3. The CDR3 reads CAWSVGLAGSYEQYF. CDR3 DNA: TGTGCCTGGAGCGTGGGACTAGCGGGGAGCTACGAGCAGTACTTC. The chain combines TRBV30 with TRBJ2-7; TRBD2 agrees at 13 bases. CDR3 length: 15 residues. The ends lost 3 bases at V and 3 bases at J; junction bases unmatched: 5. Germline CDR1 GTSNPN, CDR2 SVGIG (reference sequence).